The following is a TCR beta chain sequence with its context. These data are taken from a study of blood T cell repertoires in COVID-19. On the study more broadly: COVID-19 samples, acute and convalescent, were from the United States, Italy and Spain. In each case, the material was cDNA or gDNA derived from T cells, B-cell-depleted T cells, or PBMCs.

Germline-derived CDR1 and CDR2 are SGHDT and YYEEEE. The trim removed 3 bases at V and 4 bases at J, leaving 6 bases unmatched. This CDR3 has 14 amino acids. The data were produced by immunoSEQ multiplex PCR, yet TCRdb's version contains in-frame clones alone and is incomplete. The data hold around 140,000 clones, with roughly 90% observed a single time. The chain has TRBV5-6 and TRBJ1-2; TRBD1 aligns across 7 bases. This clonotype was obtained from a woman between 50 and 59 years old with acute or convalescent COVID-19. Source material: peripheral blood. For the CDR3, the DNA is TGTGCCAGCAGCTCCGGGACAGAACTCTATGGCTACACCTTC. Amino acid sequence: CASSSGTELYGYTF.